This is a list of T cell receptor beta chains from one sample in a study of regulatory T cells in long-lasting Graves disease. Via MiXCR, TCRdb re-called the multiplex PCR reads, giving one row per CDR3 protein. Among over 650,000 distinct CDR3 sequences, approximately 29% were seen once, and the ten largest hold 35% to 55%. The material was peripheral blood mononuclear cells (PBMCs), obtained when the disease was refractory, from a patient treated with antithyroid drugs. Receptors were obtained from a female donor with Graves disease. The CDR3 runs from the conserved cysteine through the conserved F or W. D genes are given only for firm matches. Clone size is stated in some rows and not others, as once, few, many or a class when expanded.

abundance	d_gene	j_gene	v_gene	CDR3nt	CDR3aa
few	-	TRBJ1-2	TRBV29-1	TGCAGCGTTGAGTGGGCCACCAGGGGTTCTAACTATGGCTACACCTTC	CSVEWATRGSNYGYTF
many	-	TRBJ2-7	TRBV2	TGTGCCAGCAGTATCCGGGACAAGTACGAGCAGTACTTC	CASSIRDKYEQYF
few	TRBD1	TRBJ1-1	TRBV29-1	TGCAGCGTTGGAAGGACAGGGATACAGACTGAAGCTTTCTTT	CSVGRTGIQTEAFF
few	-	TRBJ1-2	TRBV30	TGTGCCTGGAGAGGACCAGCGGGTGGCTACACCTTC	CAWRGPAGGYTF
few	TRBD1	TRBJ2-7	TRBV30	TGTGCCTGGGGGACAGGGTTGGGGAACGAGCAGTACTTC	CAWGTGLGNEQYF
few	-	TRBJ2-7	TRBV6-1	TGTGCCAGCAGTAAACGGGCCCACGAGCAGTACTTC	CASSKRAHEQYF
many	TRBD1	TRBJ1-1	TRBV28	TGTGCCAGCAGTTCCAATACAGGGGCGGTCACTGAAGCTTTCTTT	CASSSNTGAVTEAFF
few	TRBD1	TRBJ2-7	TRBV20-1	TGCAGTGCTAGGTTACAGGGGGCGAAGAACGAGCAGTACTTC	CSARLQGAKNEQYF
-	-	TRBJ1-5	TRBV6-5	TGTGCCAGCAGTTATCCTTCCGTCAATCAGCCCCAGCATTTT	CASSYPSVNQPQHF
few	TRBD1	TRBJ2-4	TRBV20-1	TGCAGTGCTACTCGGACAGGGGAAAACATTCAGTACTTC	CSATRTGENIQYF
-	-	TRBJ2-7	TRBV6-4	TGTGCCAGCAGTTACGGGCCCGAGCAGTACTTC	CASSYGPEQYF
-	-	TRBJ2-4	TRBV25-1	TGTGCCAGCAGTTTGCAGGGATCTTCCATTCAGTACTTC	CASSLQGSSIQYF
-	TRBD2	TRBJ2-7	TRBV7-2	TGTGCCAGTGGCGGGACTAGCGGGAGTGGTGAGCAGTACTTC	CASGGTSGSGEQYF
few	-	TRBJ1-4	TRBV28	TGTGCCAGCAGTAACCCGACGAAGGGGGGGGCTAATGAAAAACTGTTTTTT	CASSNPTKGGANEKLFF
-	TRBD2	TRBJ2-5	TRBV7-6	TGTGCCAGCAGCGGTGGACTAGCGGGAGTGGGGGGAGAGACCCAGTACTTC	CASSGGLAGVGGETQYF
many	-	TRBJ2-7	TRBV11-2	TGTGCCAGCAGCTTAGTCAGTTTGCCCTACGAGCAGTACTTC	CASSLVSLPYEQYF
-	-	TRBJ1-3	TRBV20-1	TGCAGTGCAGGGCTGACAGGACATTCCTCTGGAAACACCATATATTTT	CSAGLTGHSSGNTIYF
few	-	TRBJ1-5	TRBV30	TGTGCCTGGGGAGACACCAATCAGCCCCAGCATTTT	CAWGDTNQPQHF
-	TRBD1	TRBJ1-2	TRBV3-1	TGTGCCAGCAGCCGGGGACAGGGGAGCTATGGCTACACCTTC	CASSRGQGSYGYTF
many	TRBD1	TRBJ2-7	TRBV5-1	TGTGCCAGCAGTCCGGGGACAGGTGACTACGAGCAGTACTTC	CASSPGTGDYEQYF
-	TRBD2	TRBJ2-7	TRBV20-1	TGCAGTGCTACGGAGGGACGGGGGGCCTACGAGCAGTACTTC	CSATEGRGAYEQYF
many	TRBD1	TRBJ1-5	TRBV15	TGTGCCACCAGCAGGGCGGACAGGGTGTATCAGCCCCAGCATTTT	CATSRADRVYQPQHF
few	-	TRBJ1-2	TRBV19	TGTGCCAGTACCTACAGGACCCTCTATGGCTACACCTTC	CASTYRTLYGYTF
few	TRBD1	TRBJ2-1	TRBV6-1	TGTGCCAGCAGTAACCGGGACAGGGGTTCCTACAATGAGCAGTTCTTC	CASSNRDRGSYNEQFF
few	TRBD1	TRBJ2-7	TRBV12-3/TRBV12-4	TGTGCCAGCAGGACCGGGACAGGTTACGAGCAGTACTTC	CASRTGTGYEQYF
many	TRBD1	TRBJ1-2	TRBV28	TGTGCCAGCAGAAAACAGGGGGCGAGGGAGTATGGCTACACCTTC	CASRKQGAREYGYTF
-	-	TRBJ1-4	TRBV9	TGTGCCAGCAGCGTAGAACAGGGCGCCGCCGCAGGTGAAAAACTGTTTTTT	CASSVEQGAAAGEKLFF
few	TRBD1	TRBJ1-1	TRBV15	TGTGCCACCAGCAGCGACAGGGGGGCTGAAGCTTTCTTT	CATSSDRGAEAFF
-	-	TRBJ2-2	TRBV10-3	TGTGCCAGCAAAGAGGCCACCGGGGAGCTGTTTTTT	CASKEATGELFF
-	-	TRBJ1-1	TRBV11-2	TGTGCCAGCAGCTTAGCCCCCGACGGTATTGAAGCTTTCTTT	CASSLAPDGIEAFF
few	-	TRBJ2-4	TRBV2	TGTGCCAGCACTCCTGTAGCCAAAAACATTCAGTACTTC	CASTPVAKNIQYF
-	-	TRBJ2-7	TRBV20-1	TGCAGTGCTACCCCGGACACTTCCTACGAGCAGTACTTC	CSATPDTSYEQYF
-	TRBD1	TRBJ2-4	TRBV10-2	TGCGCCAGCAGGGAGACAGGGACAAGCCTAGCCAAAAACATTCAGTACTTC	CASRETGTSLAKNIQYF
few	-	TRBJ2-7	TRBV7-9	TGTGCCAGCAGCCTAACCCACTACGAGCAGTACTTC	CASSLTHYEQYF
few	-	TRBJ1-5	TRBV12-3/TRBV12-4	TGTGCCAGCAGTTTGGGATTCCCACCCCAGCATTTT	CASSLGFPPQHF
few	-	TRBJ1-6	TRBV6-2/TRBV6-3	TGTGCCAGCAGTTACTCGGCGAATTCACCCCTCCACTTT	CASSYSANSPLHF
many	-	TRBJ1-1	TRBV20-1	TGCAGTGCCGGTCTGGGGCAGTACACTGAAGCTTTCTTT	CSAGLGQYTEAFF
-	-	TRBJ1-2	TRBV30	TGTGCCTGGCAGACGGACTCCTATGGCTACACCTTC	CAWQTDSYGYTF
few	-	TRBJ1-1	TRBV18	TGTGCCAGCTCAGCGCAGCGGGACACTGAAGCTTTCTTT	CASSAQRDTEAFF
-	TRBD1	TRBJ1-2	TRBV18	TGTGCCAGCTCACAGACAGGGGACAACTATGGCTACACCTTC	CASSQTGDNYGYTF